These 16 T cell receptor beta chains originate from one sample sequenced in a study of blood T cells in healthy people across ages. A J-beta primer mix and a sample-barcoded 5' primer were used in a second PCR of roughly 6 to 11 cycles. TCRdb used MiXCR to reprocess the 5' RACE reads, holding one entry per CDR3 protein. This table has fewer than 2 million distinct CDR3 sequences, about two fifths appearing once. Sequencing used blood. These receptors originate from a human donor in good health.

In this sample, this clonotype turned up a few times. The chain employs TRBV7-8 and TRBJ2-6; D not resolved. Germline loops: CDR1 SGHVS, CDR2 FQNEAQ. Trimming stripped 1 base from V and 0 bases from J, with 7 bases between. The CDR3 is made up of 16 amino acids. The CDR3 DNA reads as TGTGCCAGCAGCTTAGGGGTCAGCTCTGGGGCCAACGTCCTGACTTTC. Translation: CASSLGVSSGANVLTF.

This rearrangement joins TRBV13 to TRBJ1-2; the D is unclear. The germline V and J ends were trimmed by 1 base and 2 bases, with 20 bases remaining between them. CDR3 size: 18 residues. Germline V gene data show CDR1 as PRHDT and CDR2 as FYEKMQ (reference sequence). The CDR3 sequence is CASSLDSSGLKTNYGYTF. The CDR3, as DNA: TGTGCCAGCAGCTTAGACTCGTCAGGACTAAAGACAAACTATGGCTACACCTTC. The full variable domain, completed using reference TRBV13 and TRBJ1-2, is AAGVIQSPRHLIKEKRETATLKCYPIPRHDTVYWYQQGPGQDPQFLISFYEKMQSDKGSIPDRFSAQQFSDYHSELNMSSLELGDSALYFCASSLDSSGLKTNYGYTFGSGTRLTVV.

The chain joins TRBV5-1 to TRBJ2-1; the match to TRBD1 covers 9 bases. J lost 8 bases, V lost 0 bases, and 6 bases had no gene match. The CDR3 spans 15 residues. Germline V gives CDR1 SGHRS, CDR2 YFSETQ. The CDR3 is CASSLATGGKDEQFF. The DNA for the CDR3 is TGCGCCAGCAGCTTGGCTACAGGGGGCAAGGATGAGCAGTTCTTC.

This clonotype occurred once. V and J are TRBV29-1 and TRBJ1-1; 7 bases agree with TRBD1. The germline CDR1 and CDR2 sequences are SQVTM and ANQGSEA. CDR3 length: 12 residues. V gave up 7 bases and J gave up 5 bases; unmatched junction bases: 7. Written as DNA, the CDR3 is TGCAGCGCTCAACAGGGGAAGACTGAAGCTTTCTTT. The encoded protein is CSAQQGKTEAFF.

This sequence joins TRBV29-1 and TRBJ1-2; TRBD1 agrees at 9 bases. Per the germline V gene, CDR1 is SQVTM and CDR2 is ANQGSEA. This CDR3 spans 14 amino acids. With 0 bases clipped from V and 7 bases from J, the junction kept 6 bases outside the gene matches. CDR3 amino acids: CSVEDQDRGRGYTF. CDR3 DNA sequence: TGCAGCGTTGAAGATCAGGACAGGGGCCGTGGCTACACCTTC. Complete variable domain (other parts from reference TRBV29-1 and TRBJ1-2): SAVISQKPSRDICQRGTSLTIQCQVDSQVTMMFWYRQQPGQSLTLIATANQGSEATYESGFVIDKFPISRPNLTFSTLTVSNMSPEDSSIYLCSVEDQDRGRGYTFGSGTRLTVV.

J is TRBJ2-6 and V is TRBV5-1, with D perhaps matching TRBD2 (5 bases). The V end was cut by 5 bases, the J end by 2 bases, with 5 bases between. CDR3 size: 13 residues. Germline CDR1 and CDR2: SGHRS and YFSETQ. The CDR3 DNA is TGCGCCAGCAGGGAGGCTGGGGCCAACGTCCTGACTTTC. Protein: CASREAGANVLTF.

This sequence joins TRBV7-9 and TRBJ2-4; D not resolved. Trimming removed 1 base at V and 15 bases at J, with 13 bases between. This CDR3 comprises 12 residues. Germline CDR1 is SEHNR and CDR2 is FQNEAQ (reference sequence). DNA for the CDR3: TGTGCCAGCAGCTTAGTAGTAGGCCTGGTGTACTTC. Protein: CASSLVVGLVYF.

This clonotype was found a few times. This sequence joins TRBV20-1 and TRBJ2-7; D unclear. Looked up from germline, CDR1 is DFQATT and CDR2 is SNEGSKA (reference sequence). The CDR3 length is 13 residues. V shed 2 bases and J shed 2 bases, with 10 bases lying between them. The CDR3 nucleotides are TGCAGTGCTAGATCCCCGACGGCCTACGAGCAGTACTTC. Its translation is CSARSPTAYEQYF.

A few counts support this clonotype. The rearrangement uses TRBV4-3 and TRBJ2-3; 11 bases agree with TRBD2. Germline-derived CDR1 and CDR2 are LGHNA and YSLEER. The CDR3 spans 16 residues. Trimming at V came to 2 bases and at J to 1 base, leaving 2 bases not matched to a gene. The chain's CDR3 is CASSQQTSGGTDTQYF. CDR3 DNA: TGCGCCAGCAGCCAACAGACTAGCGGGGGCACAGATACGCAGTATTTT.

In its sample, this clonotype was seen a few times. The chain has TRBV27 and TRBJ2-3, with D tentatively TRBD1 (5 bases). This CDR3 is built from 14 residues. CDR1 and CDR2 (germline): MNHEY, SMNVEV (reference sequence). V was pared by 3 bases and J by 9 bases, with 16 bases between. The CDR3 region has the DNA TGTGCCAGCAGTTTTAACGGACATGGAGACACGCAGTATTTT. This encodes CASSFNGHGDTQYF.

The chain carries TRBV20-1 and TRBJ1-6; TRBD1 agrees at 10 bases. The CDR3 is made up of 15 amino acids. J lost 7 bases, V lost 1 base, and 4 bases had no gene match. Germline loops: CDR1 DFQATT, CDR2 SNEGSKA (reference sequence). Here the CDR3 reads CSARVSTGGNSPLHF. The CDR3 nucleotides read TGCAGTGCTAGAGTCTCGACAGGGGGCAATTCACCCCTCCACTTT.

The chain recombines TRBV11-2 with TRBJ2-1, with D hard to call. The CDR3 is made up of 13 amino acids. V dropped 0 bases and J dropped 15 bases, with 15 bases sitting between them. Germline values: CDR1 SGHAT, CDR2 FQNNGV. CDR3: CASSLDIPTAWFF. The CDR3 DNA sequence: TGTGCCAGCAGCTTAGATATACCAACGGCATGGTTCTTC. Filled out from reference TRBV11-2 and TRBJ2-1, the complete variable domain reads EAGVAQSPRYKIIEKRQSVAFWCNPISGHATLYWYQQILGQGPKLLIQFQNNGVVDDSQLPKDRFSAERLKGVDSTLKIQPAKLEDSAVYLCASSLDIPTAWFFGPGTRLTVL.

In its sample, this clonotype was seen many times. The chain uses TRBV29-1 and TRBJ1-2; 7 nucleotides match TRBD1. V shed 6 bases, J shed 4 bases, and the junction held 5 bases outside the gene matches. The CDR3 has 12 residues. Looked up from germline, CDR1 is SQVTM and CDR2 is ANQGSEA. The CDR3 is CSVDRELYGYTF. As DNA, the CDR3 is TGCAGCGTCGACAGGGAACTCTATGGCTACACCTTC.

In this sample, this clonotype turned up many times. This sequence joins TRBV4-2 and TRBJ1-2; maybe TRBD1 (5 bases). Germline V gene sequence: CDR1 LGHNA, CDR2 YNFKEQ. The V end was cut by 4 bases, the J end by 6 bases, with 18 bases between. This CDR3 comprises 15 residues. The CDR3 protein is CASSPSLDTPDGYTF. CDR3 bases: TGTGCCAGCAGCCCAAGCCTGGACACCCCAGATGGCTACACCTTC.

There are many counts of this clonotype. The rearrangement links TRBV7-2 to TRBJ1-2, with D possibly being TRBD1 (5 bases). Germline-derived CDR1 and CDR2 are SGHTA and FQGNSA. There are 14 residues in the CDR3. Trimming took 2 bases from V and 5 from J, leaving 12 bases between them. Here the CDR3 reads CASSLPGQGYGYTF. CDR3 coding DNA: TGTGCCAGCAGCTTACCGGGGCAAGGGTATGGCTACACCTTC. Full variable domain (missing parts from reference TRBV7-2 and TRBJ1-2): GAGVSQSPSNKVTEKGKDVELRCDPISGHTALYWYRQSLGQGLEFLIYFQGNSAPDKSGLPSDRFSAERTGGSVSTLTIQRTQQEDSAVYLCASSLPGQGYGYTFGSGTRLTVV.

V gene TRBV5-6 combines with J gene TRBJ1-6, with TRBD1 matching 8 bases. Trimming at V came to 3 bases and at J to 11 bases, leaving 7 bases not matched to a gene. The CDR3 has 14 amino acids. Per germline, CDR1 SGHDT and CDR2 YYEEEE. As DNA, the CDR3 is TGTGCCAGCAGCTCGCAGGGGGCGACGACACCCCTCCACTTT. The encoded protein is CASSSQGATTPLHF.